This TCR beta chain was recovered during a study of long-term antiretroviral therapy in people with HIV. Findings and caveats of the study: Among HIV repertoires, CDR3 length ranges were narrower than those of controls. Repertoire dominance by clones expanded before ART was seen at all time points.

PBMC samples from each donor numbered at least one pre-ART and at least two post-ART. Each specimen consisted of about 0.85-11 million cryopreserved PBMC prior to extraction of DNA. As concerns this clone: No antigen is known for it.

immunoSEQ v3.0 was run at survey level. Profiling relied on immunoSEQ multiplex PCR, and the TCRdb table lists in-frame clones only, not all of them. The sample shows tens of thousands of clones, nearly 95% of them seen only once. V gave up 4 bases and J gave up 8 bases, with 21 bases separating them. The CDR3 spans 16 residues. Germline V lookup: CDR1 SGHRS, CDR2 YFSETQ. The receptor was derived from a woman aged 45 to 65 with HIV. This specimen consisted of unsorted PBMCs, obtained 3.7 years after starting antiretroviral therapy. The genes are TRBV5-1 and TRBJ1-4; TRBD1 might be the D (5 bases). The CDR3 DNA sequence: TGCGCCAGCAGCCCTGATCGTGCTGGGGACGGAGAAAAACTGTTTTTT. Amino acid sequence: CASSPDRAGDGEKLFF.